This T cell receptor delta chain comes out of a study of gamma-delta chains in newborns, infants, children. Study overall: Microbial exposure reportedly drives polyclonal innate γδ T cell expansion after birth.

This clone turned up a few times. TCRdb reprocessed the reads through CATT. The table lists about 9,200 delta-chain clones, 20% to 25% of them singletons. V was pared by 0 bases and J by 3 bases, with 20 bases of the junction left unmatched. CDR1 and CDR2 from the germline V gene are TSWWSYY and QGS. The CDR3 covers 20 residues. The source is a child who was a newborn, infant or young child, either healthy, febrile or measles-vaccinated (not recorded which). The sample comprised blood. V usage is TRDV1 and J usage is TRDJ4; 9 nucleotides agree with TRDD3. CDR3 sequence reads: CALGELLSDRGYAYIRPLIF. The CDR3 DNA is TGTGCTCTTGGGGAACTTCTTTCGGATCGGGGATACGCGTATATTCGACCCCTGATCTTT.